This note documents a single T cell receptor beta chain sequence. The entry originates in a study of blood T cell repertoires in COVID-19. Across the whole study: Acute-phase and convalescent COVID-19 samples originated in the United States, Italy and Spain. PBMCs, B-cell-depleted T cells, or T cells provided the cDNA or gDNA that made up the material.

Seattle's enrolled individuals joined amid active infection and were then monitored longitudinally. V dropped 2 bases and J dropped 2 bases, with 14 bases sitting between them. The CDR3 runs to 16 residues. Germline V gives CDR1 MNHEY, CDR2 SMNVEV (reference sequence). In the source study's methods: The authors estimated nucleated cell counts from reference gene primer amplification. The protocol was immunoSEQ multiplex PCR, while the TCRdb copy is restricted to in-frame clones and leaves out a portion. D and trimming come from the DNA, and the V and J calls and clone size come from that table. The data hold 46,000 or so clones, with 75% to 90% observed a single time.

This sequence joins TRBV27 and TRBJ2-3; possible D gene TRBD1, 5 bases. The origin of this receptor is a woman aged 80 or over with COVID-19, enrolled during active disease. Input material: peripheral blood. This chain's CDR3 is CASSLKDTGATDTQYF. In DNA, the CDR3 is TGTGCCAGCAGTTTAAAGGACACTGGGGCCACAGATACGCAGTATTTT.